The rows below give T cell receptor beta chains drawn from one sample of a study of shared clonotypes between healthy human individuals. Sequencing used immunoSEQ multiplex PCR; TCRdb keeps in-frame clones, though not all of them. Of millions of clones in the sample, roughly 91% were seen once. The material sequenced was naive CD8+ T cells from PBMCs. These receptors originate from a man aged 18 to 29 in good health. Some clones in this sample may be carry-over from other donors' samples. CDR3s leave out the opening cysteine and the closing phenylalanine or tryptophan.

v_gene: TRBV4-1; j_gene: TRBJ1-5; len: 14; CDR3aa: ASSQLTTNSNQPQH
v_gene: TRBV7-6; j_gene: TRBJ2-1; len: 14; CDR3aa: ASSILAGARYNEQF
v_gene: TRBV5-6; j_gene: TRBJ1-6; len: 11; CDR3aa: ASIERPASPLH
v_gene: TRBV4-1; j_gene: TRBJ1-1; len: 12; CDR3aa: ASSHGGAGTEAF
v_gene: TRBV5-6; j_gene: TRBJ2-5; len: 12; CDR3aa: ASSLGAWGETQY
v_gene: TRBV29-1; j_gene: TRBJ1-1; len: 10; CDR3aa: SVGQGPSAAF
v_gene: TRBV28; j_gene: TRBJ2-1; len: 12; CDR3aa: ASTFLEGGVEQF
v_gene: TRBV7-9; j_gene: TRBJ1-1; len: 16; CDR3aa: ASSLGFVPDRVRPEAF
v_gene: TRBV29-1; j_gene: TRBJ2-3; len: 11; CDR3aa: SVSTGSTDTQY
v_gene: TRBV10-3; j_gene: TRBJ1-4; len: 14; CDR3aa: AISDPMTGVNEKLF
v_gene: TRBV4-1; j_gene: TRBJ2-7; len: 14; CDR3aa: ASSQPPTSGGYEQY
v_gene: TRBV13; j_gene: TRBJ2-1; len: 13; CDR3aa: ASSTSGTRVREQF
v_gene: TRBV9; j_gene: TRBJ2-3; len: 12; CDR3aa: ASSLTSRGDTQY
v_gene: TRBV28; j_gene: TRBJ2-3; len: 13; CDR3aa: ASSPYSGSRDTQY
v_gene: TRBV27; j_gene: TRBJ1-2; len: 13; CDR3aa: ASSLYGRLKDGYT
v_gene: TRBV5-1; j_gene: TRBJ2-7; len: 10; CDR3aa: ASSFNDHEQY